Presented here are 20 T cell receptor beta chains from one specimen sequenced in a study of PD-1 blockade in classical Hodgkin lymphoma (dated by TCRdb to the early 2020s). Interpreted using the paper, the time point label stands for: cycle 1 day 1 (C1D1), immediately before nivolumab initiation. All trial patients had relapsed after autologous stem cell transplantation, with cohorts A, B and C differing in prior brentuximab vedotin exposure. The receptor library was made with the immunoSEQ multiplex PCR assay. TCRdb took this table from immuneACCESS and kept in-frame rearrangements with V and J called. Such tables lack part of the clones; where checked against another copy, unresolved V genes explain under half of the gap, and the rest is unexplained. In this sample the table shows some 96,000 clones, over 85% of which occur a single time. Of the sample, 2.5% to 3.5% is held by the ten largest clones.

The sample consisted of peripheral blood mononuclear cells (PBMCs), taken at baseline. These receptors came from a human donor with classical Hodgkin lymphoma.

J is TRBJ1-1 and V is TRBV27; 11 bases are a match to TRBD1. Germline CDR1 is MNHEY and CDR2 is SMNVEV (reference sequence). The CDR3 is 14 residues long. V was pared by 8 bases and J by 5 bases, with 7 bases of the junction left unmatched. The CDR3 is CASPPDRGRTEAFF. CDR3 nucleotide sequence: TGTGCCAGCCCCCCGGACAGGGGGCGTACTGAAGCTTTCTTT.

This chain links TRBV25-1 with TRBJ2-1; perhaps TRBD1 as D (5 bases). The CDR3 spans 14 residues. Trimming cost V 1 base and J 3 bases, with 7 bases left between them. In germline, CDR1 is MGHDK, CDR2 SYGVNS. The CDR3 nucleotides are TGTGCCAGCAGTGAATTTCAGGGCTACAATGAGCAGTTCTTC. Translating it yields CASSEFQGYNEQFF.

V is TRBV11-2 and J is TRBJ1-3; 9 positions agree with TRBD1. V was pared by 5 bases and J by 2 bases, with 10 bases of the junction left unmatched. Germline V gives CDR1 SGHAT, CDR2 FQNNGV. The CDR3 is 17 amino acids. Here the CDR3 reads CASSPGTGTFPGNTIYF. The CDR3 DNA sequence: TGTGCCAGCAGCCCGGGGACAGGGACGTTCCCTGGAAACACCATATATTTT.

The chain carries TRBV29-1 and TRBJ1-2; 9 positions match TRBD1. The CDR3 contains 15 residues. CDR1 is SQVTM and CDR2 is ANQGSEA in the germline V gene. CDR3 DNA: TGCAGTTCGGGACAGGGAAACTCAGCTAACTATGGCTACACCTTC. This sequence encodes CSSGQGNSANYGYTF. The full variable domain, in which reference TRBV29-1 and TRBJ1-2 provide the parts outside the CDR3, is SAVISQKPSRDICQRGTSLTIQCQVDSQVTMMFWYRQQPGQSLTLIATANQGSEATYESGFVIDKFPISRPNLTFSTLTVSNMSPEDSSIYLCSSGQGNSANYGYTFGSGTRLTVV.

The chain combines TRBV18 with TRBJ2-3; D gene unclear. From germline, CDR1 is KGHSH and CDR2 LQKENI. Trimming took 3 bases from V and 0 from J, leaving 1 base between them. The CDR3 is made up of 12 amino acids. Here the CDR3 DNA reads TGTGCCAGCTCACCTAGCACAGATACGCAGTATTTT. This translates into CASSPSTDTQYF. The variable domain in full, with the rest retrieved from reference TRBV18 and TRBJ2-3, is NAGVMQNPRHLVRRRGQEARLRCSPMKGHSHVYWYRQLPEEGLKFMVYLQKENIIDESGMPKERFSAEFPKEGPSILRIQQVVRGDSAAYFCASSPSTDTQYFGPGTRLTVL.

The CDR3 region is CASRSGTSGRWGEQYF. DNA of the CDR3: TGCGCCAGCAGGTCCGGGACTAGCGGGAGGTGGGGCGAGCAGTACTTC. The chain links TRBV4-1 to TRBJ2-7; 15 nucleotides agree with TRBD2. J lost 6 bases, V lost 6 bases, and 9 bases had no gene match. This CDR3 region has 16 residues. CDR1 MGHRA and CDR2 YSYEKL come from the germline V gene.

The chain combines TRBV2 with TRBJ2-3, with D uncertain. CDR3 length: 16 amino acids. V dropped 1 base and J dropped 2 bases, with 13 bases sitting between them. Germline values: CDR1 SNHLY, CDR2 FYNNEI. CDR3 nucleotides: TGTGCCAGCAGTGAAGATGGGCCTTGGGTCACAGATACGCAGTATTTT. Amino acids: CASSEDGPWVTDTQYF.

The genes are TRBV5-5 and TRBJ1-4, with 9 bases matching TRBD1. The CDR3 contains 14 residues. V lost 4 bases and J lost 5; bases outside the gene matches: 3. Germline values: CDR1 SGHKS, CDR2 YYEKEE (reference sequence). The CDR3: CASSPGQGNEKLFF. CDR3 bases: TGTGCCAGCAGCCCGGGACAGGGAAATGAAAAACTGTTTTTT. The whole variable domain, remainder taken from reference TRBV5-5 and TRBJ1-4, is DAGVTQSPTHLIKTRGQQVTLRCSPISGHKSVSWYQQVLGQGPQFIFQYYEKEERGRGNFPDRFSARQFPNYSSELNVNALLLGDSALYLCASSPGQGNEKLFFGSGTQLSVL.

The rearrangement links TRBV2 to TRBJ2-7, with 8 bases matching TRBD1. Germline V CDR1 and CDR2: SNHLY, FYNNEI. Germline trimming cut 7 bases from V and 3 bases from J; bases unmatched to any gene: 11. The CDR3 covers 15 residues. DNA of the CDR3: TGTGCCAGCAAGCTAGGGACAGGAGCGAGCTACGAGCAGTACTTC. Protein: CASKLGTGASYEQYF.

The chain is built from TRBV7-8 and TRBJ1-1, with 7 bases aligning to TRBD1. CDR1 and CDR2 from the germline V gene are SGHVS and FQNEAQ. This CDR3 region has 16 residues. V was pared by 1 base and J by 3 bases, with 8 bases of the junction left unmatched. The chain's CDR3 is CASSLVEGGAYTEAFF. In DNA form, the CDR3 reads TGTGCCAGCAGCTTAGTAGAAGGGGGCGCCTACACTGAAGCTTTCTTT.

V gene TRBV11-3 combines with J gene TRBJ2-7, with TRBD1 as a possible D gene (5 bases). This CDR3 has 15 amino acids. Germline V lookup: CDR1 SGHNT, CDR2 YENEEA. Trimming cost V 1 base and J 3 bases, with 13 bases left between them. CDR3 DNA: TGTGCCAGCAGCTTAGCAGGGCCGTCCTACTACGAGCAGTACTTC. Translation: CASSLAGPSYYEQYF.

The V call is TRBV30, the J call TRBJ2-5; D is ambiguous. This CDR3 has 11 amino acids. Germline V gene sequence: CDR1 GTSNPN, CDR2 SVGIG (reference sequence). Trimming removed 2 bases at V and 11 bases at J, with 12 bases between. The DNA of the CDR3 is TGTGCCTGGAGTTTGGGGTTTGAGCAGTACTTC. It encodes CAWSLGFEQYF. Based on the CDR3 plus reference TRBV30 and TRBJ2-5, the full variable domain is SQTIHQWPATLVQPVGSPLSLECTVEGTSNPNLYWYRQAAGRGLQLLFYSVGIGQISSEVPQNLSASRPQDRQFILSSKKLLLSDSGFYLCAWSLGFEQYFGPGTRLLVL.

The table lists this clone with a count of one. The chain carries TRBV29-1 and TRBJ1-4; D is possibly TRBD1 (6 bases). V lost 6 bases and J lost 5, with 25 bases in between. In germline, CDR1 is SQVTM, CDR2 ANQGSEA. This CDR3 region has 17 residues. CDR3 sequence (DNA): TGCAGCGTCGCAGAGCTTCGCGGGGGCGAGGACAATGAAAAACTGTTTTTT. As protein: CSVAELRGGEDNEKLFF. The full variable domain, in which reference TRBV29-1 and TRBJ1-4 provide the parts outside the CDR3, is SAVISQKPSRDICQRGTSLTIQCQVDSQVTMMFWYRQQPGQSLTLIATANQGSEATYESGFVIDKFPISRPNLTFSTLTVSNMSPEDSSIYLCSVAELRGGEDNEKLFFGSGTQLSVL.

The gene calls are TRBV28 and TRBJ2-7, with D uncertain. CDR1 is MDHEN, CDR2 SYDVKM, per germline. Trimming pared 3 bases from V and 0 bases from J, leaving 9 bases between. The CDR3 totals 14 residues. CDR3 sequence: CASSLGRSSYEQYF. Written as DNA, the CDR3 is TGTGCCAGCAGTTTGGGCAGGAGCTCCTACGAGCAGTACTTC.

DNA of the CDR3: TGTGCCAGCAGTTCGACTAGCGGGACCGTACAAGAGACCCAGTACTTC. Residues: CASSSTSGTVQETQYF. This chain connects TRBV28 to TRBJ2-5; 11 bases align to TRBD2. Looked up from germline, CDR1 is MDHEN and CDR2 is SYDVKM. The CDR3 is 16 residues long. The trim removed 4 bases at V and 2 bases at J, leaving 6 bases unmatched.

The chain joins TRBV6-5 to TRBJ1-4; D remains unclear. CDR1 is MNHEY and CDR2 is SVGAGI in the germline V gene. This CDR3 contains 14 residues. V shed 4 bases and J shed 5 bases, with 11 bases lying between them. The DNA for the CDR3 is TGTGCCAGCAGTTTATACGGAGGGAATGAAAAACTGTTTTTT. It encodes CASSLYGGNEKLFF.

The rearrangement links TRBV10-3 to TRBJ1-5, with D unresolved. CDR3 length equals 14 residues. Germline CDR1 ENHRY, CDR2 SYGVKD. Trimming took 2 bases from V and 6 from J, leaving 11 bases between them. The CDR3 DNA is TGTGCCATCAGTGAGAGGGAGGGAGGTCAGCCCCAGCATTTT. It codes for CAISEREGGQPQHF.

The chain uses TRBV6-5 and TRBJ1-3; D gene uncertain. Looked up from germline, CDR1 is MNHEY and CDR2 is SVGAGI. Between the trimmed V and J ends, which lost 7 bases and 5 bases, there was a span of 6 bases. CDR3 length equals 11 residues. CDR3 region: CASNRRNTIYF. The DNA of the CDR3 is TGTGCCAGCAATCGGAGAAACACCATATATTTT.

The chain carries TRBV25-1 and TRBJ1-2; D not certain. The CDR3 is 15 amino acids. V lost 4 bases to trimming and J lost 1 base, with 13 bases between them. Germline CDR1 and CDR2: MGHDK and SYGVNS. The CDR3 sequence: CASSGRGTLNYGYTF. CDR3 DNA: TGTGCCAGCAGTGGTCGGGGAACCCTTAACTATGGCTACACCTTC.

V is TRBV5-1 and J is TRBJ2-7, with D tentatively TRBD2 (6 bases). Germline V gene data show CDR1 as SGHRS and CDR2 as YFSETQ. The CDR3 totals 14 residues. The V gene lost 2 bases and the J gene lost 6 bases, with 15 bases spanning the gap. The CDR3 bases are TGCGCCAGCAGCTTTGGAGGGATGGGGTCCGAGCAGTACTTC. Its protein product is CASSFGGMGSEQYF. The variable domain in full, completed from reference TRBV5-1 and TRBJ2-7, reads KAGVTQTPRYLIKTRGQQVTLSCSPISGHRSVSWYQQTPGQGLQFLFEYFSETQRNKGNFPGRFSGRQFSNSRSEMNVSTLELGDSALYLCASSFGGMGSEQYFGPGTRLTVT.